A single sample gave rise to the 8 T cell receptor beta chains below, sequenced in a study of blood T cells in healthy people across ages (dated by TCRdb to between 2014 and 2017). The library was generated by 5' RACE. The run used an Illumina HiSeq 2500. A second 7 to 11 cycle PCR used a sample-barcoded 5' primer and a J-beta primer mix. The public reads were reprocessed in TCRdb via fastp at Q25 and MiXCR, keeping in-frame beta chains. Each entry is one CDR3 protein sequence, shown with its most common DNA and genes. Recorded for this sample are about 570,000 distinct CDR3 sequences; roughly a quarter of them occurred a single time. Together, the top ten hold around 20% of the sample. Sequenced material: blood. The receptors come from a woman in her seventies in good health.

V usage is TRBV20-1 and J usage is TRBJ1-5, with a possible D match to TRBD1 (5 bases). The CDR3 runs 14 residues. Looked up from germline, CDR1 is DFQATT and CDR2 is SNEGSKA (reference sequence). Between the trimmed V and J ends, which lost 5 bases and 5 bases, there was a span of 16 bases. CDR3 sequence reads: CSAQRGGTDQPQHF. Written as DNA, the CDR3 is TGCAGTGCTCAACGGGGGGGGACGGATCAGCCCCAGCATTTT.

This clonotype was detected a few times. The V call is TRBV5-6, the J call TRBJ1-2; TRBD1 is a possible D gene (6 bases). Trimming stripped 0 bases from V and 4 bases from J, with 10 bases between. The CDR3 is made up of 14 amino acids. In germline, CDR1 is SGHDT, CDR2 YYEEEE. The CDR3 is CASSLGSGAYGYTF. CDR3 bases: TGTGCCAGCAGCTTGGGATCAGGGGCCTATGGCTACACCTTC.

The CDR3 protein is CSALPGASSYEQYF. Written as DNA, the CDR3 is TGCAGTGCTCTTCCGGGGGCCTCATCCTACGAGCAGTACTTC. The chain links TRBV20-1 to TRBJ2-5; D possibly matches TRBD1 or TRBD2 (6 bases each). TRBJ2-7 explains the end of the DNA better; the J call may be wrong. Germline CDR1 reads DFQATT; CDR2 reads SNEGSKA (reference sequence). The CDR3 loop spans 14 amino acids.

This clonotype was detected ten times or more. The J gene is TRBJ1-2, the V gene TRBV20-1; tentative D call: TRBD1 (6 bases). The length of the CDR3 is 12 residues. Germline CDR1 reads DFQATT; CDR2 reads SNEGSKA (reference sequence). Trimming stripped 7 bases from V and 4 bases from J, with 13 bases between. CDR3 sequence: CSVLRDTYGYTF. CDR3 coding DNA: TGCAGTGTTCTGCGGGACACCTATGGCTACACCTTC.

This clonotype was found a few times. The chain combines TRBV7-8 with TRBJ1-1; D not certain. The CDR3 spans 13 residues. CDR1 SGHVS and CDR2 FQNEAQ come from the germline V gene. The V end was cut by 5 bases, the J end by 4 bases, with 11 bases between. The CDR3 DNA sequence: TGTGCCAGCAGCCTTGGGGTTGTCACTGAAGCTTTCTTT. As protein: CASSLGVVTEAFF. Combining the CDR3 with reference TRBV7-8 and TRBJ1-1 gives the whole variable domain GAGVSQSPRYKVAKRGQDVALRCDPISGHVSLFWYQQALGQGPEFLTYFQNEAQLDKSGLPSDRFFAERPEGSVSTLKIQRTQQEDSAVYLCASSLGVVTEAFFGQGTRLTVV.

The chain combines TRBV4-1 with TRBJ1-1; 9 positions match TRBD1. In germline, CDR1 is MGHRA, CDR2 YSYEKL. The ends lost 3 bases at V and 8 bases at J; junction bases unmatched: 10. This CDR3 spans 15 amino acids. This CDR3 is CASSHPSGQGREAFF. CDR3 nucleotide sequence: TGCGCCAGCAGCCATCCCTCGGGACAGGGTCGAGAAGCTTTCTTT.

This clonotype was recorded a few times. The chain carries TRBV20-1 and TRBJ2-7; the D gene is possibly TRBD1 (6 bases). Trimming removed 4 bases from V and 0 bases from J, with 13 bases in between. CDR3 length: 14 amino acids. Per germline, CDR1 DFQATT and CDR2 SNEGSKA (reference sequence). The CDR3 reads CSAKHNRASYEQYF. As DNA, the CDR3 is TGCAGTGCTAAACATAACAGGGCCTCCTACGAGCAGTACTTC.

The chain combines TRBV5-1 with TRBJ1-4, with a tentative D call TRBD1 (6 bases). With 1 base removed from V and 5 bases from J, the gap between germline ends came to 18 bases. CDR3 length: 17 residues. The germline gives CDR1 SGHRS, CDR2 YFSETQ. The CDR3: CASSLQPGAEGNEKLFF. CDR3 nucleotide sequence: TGCGCCAGCAGCTTGCAGCCAGGGGCTGAGGGGAATGAAAAACTGTTTTTT.